This T cell receptor beta chain was sequenced during a study of blood T cell repertoires in COVID-19. Overall study context: Samples representing acute and convalescent COVID-19 were sourced from the United States, Italy and Spain.

CDR3 size: 14 residues. The germline CDR1 and CDR2 sequences are SGHAT and FQNNGV. V was cut by 2 bases and J by 2 bases, with 8 bases left in between. Method: immunoSEQ multiplex PCR; TCRdb's copy keeps in-frame clones and lacks some. This sample has about 120,000 clones, with 85% found just once. The rearrangement links TRBV11-2 to TRBJ2-3; perhaps TRBD2 as D (5 bases). Source material: peripheral blood. The origin of this receptor is a man in his 60s with acute or convalescent COVID-19. The CDR3 loop reads CASSLSGPTDTQYF. The DNA for the CDR3 is TGTGCCAGCAGCTTAAGCGGACCCACAGATACGCAGTATTTT.